Following are 5 T cell receptor beta chains from one sample sequenced in a study of T cells in Graves' hyperthyroidism and ophthalmopathy. TCR beta CDR3 region amplification was performed from RNA transcripts. HTBI primers were the set used in a first-round RT-PCR of the TCR CDR3. TCRdb ran MiXCR on the multiplex PCR reads and lists one entry per CDR3 protein. The sample carries hundreds of thousands of distinct CDR3 sequences, over 12% recorded once. Source material: blood. The receptors here all came from a woman aged 40 to 50 with Graves' ophthalmopathy.

In this sample, this clonotype turned up many times. This chain joins TRBV7-9 and TRBJ2-2, with D possibly called TRBD1 or TRBD2 (5 bases each). V gave up 7 bases and J gave up 5 bases, with 17 bases separating them. This CDR3 is built from 15 residues. The germline CDR1 and CDR2 sequences are SEHNR and FQNEAQ (reference sequence). The CDR3 protein is CASITTDEGTGELFF. The CDR3 nucleotides read TGTGCCAGCATCACGACAGACGAGGGAACCGGGGAGCTGTTTTTT.

This clonotype was seen many times. This sequence joins TRBV6-5 and TRBJ2-7, with D maybe TRBD2 (5 bases). The CDR3 extends over 14 amino acids. Trimming removed 0 bases at V and 6 bases at J, with 12 bases between. CDR1 is MNHEY, CDR2 SVGAGI, per germline. CDR3 DNA: TGTGCCAGCAGTTACTCGTATGGAGGAGGCGAGCAGTACTTC. Translated, it gives CASSYSYGGGEQYF.

This clonotype was picked up a small number of times. This chain connects TRBV5-1 to TRBJ2-5; TRBD2 might be the D (7 bases). V was cut by 4 bases and J by 2 bases, with 15 bases left in between. Germline V CDR1 and CDR2: SGHRS, YFSETQ. The CDR3 has 15 residues. The CDR3 nucleotides read TGCGCCAGCAGCGTGGGGGCGGGAGTACAAGAGACCCAGTACTTC. It translates to CASSVGAGVQETQYF.

This chain connects TRBV5-1 to TRBJ2-5; D possibly corresponds to TRBD1 (6 bases). Germline V lookup: CDR1 SGHRS, CDR2 YFSETQ. Trimming stripped 7 bases from V and 0 bases from J, with 13 bases between. The CDR3 covers 14 residues. The CDR3 nucleotides are TGCGCCAGCCAGAGGTGGACAGACCAAGAGACCCAGTACTTC. Translation: CASQRWTDQETQYF.

This clonotype occurred many times. V and J are TRBV28 and TRBJ2-4; 10 bases align to TRBD1. Losses at the gene ends were 1 base for V and 8 bases for J; bases not matched to a gene: 5. This CDR3 contains 15 residues. The germline V gene has CDR1 MDHEN and CDR2 SYDVKM. The CDR3 sequence is CASSLSGTGEDIQYF. In nucleotides, the CDR3 is TGTGCCAGCAGTTTATCGGGGACAGGGGAGGACATTCAGTACTTC.